What follows are 26 T cell receptor beta chains derived from one specimen sequenced in a study of CD8 T cells in Susac syndrome. Reverse transcription of 0.5 to 1 ug RNA was performed with random hexamers. TCRdb re-called the immunoSEQ multiplex PCR reads with MiXCR, one entry per CDR3 protein. The data hold under 110,000 distinct CDR3 sequences, with around 94% observed a single time. Sequencing used CD8+ T cells from PBMCs. These receptors were obtained from a human donor with Susac syndrome.

This clonotype was detected only once. The chain couples TRBV3-1 to TRBJ2-7; the match to TRBD1 covers 7 bases. CDR1 LGHDT and CDR2 YNNKEL come from the germline V gene (reference sequence). CDR3 length: 15 residues. V was clipped by 3 bases and J by 0 bases; unmatched bases: 5. This CDR3 is CASSQEQGSSYEQYF. The CDR3 coding sequence is TGTGCCAGCAGCCAGGAACAGGGGAGCTCCTACGAGCAGTACTTC.

CDR3 loop: CASSLDSPYGYTF. The DNA for the CDR3 is TGTGCCAGCAGCTTGGACAGTCCCTATGGCTACACCTTC. V is TRBV5-8 and J is TRBJ1-2; D is unclear. CDR3 length: 13 amino acids. Trimming took 0 bases from V and 4 from J, leaving 7 bases between them. Germline V gene lookup returns CDR1 SGHTS and CDR2 YDEGEE.

The chain couples TRBV9 to TRBJ2-5; 8 bases fit TRBD2. With V trimmed by 1 base and J by 4 bases, 6 bases remained unmatched. CDR3 length: 15 amino acids. Germline CDR1 is SGDLS and CDR2 is YYNGEE. In nucleotides, the CDR3 is TGTGCCAGCAGCGTATACTCGGGAGGGCGAGAGACCCAGTACTTC. It is translated as CASSVYSGGRETQYF.

This clonotype has just one count. The rearrangement uses TRBV5-8 and TRBJ1-2; 8 nucleotides align to TRBD1. This CDR3 has 13 amino acids. V lost 6 bases to trimming and J lost 7 bases; unmatched junction nucleotides: 8. Germline CDR1 and CDR2: SGHTS and YDEGEE. The CDR3 nucleotides are TGTGCCAGCATCGACGACAGGGGCCGTGGCTACACCTTC. This translates into CASIDDRGRGYTF.

This clonotype has just a few counts. The J gene is TRBJ2-2, the V gene TRBV27; D ambiguous. Between the trimmed V and J ends, which lost 4 bases and 6 bases, there was a span of 3 bases. Germline V gives CDR1 MNHEY, CDR2 SMNVEV (reference sequence). The CDR3 runs 11 residues. The CDR3 region has the DNA TGTGCCAGCAGTTGGGCCGGGGAGCTGTTTTTT. Protein: CASSWAGELFF.

The CDR3 nucleotides are TGTGCCAGTAGTATAGGGGGAGGAGGCACTGAAGCTTTCTTT. Its translation is CASSIGGGGTEAFF. The gene calls are TRBV19 and TRBJ1-1, with unresolved D. The V end lost 1 base, the J end lost 4 bases, and 10 bases lay between the germline ends. This CDR3 region has 14 residues. Germline V gene sequence: CDR1 LNHDA, CDR2 SQIVND (reference sequence).

The count of this clonotype is one. The CDR3 nucleotides read TGTGCCAGCAGTTTGGGGACTAGGACGGAGCAGTTCTTC. Residues: CASSLGTRTEQFF. The rearrangement links TRBV12-3 or TRBV12-4 to TRBJ2-1, with 8 bases identical to TRBD2. The CDR3 consists of 13 residues. The ends lost 3 bases at V and 10 bases at J; junction bases unmatched: 5.

This clonotype was detected once. The chain combines TRBV20-1 with TRBJ1-1; D unclear. Trimming shortened V by 0 bases and J by 1 base, and 9 bases separated the two germline ends. Germline V gene data show CDR1 as DFQATT and CDR2 as SNEGSKA (reference sequence). The CDR3 length is 14 residues. The CDR3 DNA is TGCAGTGCTAGAGATCCGCCGGCGAACACTGAAGCTTTCTTT. Protein sequence: CSARDPPANTEAFF.

V gene TRBV5-1 combines with J gene TRBJ2-6; D may match TRBD1 or TRBD2 (6 bases each). The V end lost 0 bases, the J end lost 2 bases, and 12 bases lay between the germline ends. Looked up from germline, CDR1 is SGHRS and CDR2 is YFSETQ. The CDR3 covers 17 residues. CDR3 bases: TGCGCCAGCAGCTTGGATGGAGGGGGAGCTGGGGCCAACGTCCTGACTTTC. Its translation is CASSLDGGGAGANVLTF.

The V call is TRBV12-3 or TRBV12-4, the J call TRBJ2-2; D is ambiguous. The CDR3 loop spans 13 amino acids. V dropped 2 bases and J dropped 7 bases, with 8 bases sitting between them. The CDR3 nucleotides are TGTGCCAGCAGTTTAAACCCAAGCGGGGAGCTGTTTTTT. It translates to CASSLNPSGELFF.

The chain combines TRBV7-9 with TRBJ2-2; a possible D gene is TRBD1 (6 bases). Germline values: CDR1 SEHNR, CDR2 FQNEAQ (reference sequence). V dropped 4 bases and J dropped 7 bases, with 10 bases sitting between them. This CDR3 spans 13 amino acids. For the CDR3, the DNA is TGTGCCAGCAGCTACCCGACAGGCGGGGAGCTGTTTTTT. Its protein is CASSYPTGGELFF.

The table lists this clonotype with a count of one. This chain's CDR3 is CASRPTGGEETQYF. The CDR3 region has the DNA TGTGCCAGCAGGCCGACAGGGGGCGAAGAGACCCAGTACTTC. The chain combines TRBV5-4 with TRBJ2-5; 10 nucleotides line up with TRBD1. The germline V gene encodes CDR1 SGHNT and CDR2 YYREEE (reference sequence). The CDR3 is 14 amino acids. V gave up 5 bases and J gave up 3 bases; unmatched junction bases: 4.

V is TRBV5-6 and J is TRBJ1-1, with TRBD1 matching 7 bases. Trimming at V came to 4 bases and at J to 11 bases, leaving 14 bases not matched to a gene. Germline values: CDR1 SGHDT, CDR2 YYEEEE. The CDR3 extends over 14 amino acids. CDR3 DNA: TGTGCCAGCAGCACAACGACCTGGACAGGCAGGGCTTTCTTT. Translating gives CASSTTTWTGRAFF.

The CDR3 nucleotides are TGTGCCATCAGGGGATCGGGGATGGAGGAAAAACTGTTTTTT. This gives the protein CAIRGSGMEEKLFF. This chain connects TRBV10-3 to TRBJ1-4; D is uncertain. From germline, CDR1 is ENHRY and CDR2 SYGVKD. This CDR3 region has 14 residues. V lost 6 bases to trimming and J lost 8 bases, with 16 bases between them.

This clonotype was detected only once. V usage is TRBV29-1 and J usage is TRBJ1-2; 7 positions match TRBD1. Germline V gives CDR1 SQVTM, CDR2 ANQGSEA. The CDR3 totals 16 residues. After removal of 0 bases from V and 8 bases from J, the junction contained 15 bases not matched to a gene. CDR3 coding DNA: TGCAGCGTTGAAGATCGGGGCCTACAGGGGTTCTACGGCTACACCTTC. It encodes CSVEDRGLQGFYGYTF.

The chain joins TRBV19 to TRBJ1-1; 8 bases are shared with TRBD1. The CDR3 runs 13 residues. The V and J ends lost 4 bases and 2 bases, in that order; junction bases with no gene match: 0. From germline, CDR1 is LNHDA and CDR2 SQIVND (reference sequence). The CDR3 region is CASSTGGNTEAFF. The CDR3 DNA is TGTGCCAGTAGTACAGGGGGCAACACTGAAGCTTTCTTT.

The genes are TRBV15 and TRBJ1-5; a weak D match, TRBD1 (6 bases). Germline V gene lookup returns CDR1 LNHNV and CDR2 YYDKDF (reference sequence). V lost 2 bases and J 5 bases, leaving 13 bases between the germline ends. The CDR3 runs to 15 residues. The chain's CDR3 is CATSRLHRVDQPQHF. The CDR3 DNA is TGTGCCACCAGCAGATTACACAGGGTGGATCAGCCCCAGCATTTT.

The V call is TRBV6-5, the J call TRBJ2-5; TRBD2 aligns across 8 bases. The CDR3 is 13 amino acids. Germline V gives CDR1 MNHEY, CDR2 SVGAGI. Losses at the gene ends were 6 bases for V and 5 bases for J; bases not matched to a gene: 5. The CDR3 region is CASRLAAGETQYF. CDR3 bases: TGTGCCAGCAGACTAGCGGCAGGGGAGACCCAGTACTTC.

This sequence joins TRBV6-2 or TRBV6-3 and TRBJ2-6; D unresolved. The V gene lost 6 bases and the J gene lost 5 bases, with 14 bases spanning the gap. This CDR3 contains 15 residues. The germline CDR1 and CDR2 sequences are MNHEY and SVGEGT. CDR3 residues: CASSPGVVWANVLTF. In nucleotides, the CDR3 is TGTGCCAGCAGCCCTGGGGTAGTATGGGCCAACGTCCTGACTTTC.

The chain employs TRBV4-1 and TRBJ2-5, with D perhaps TRBD2 (5 bases). This CDR3 is built from 15 residues. Trimming removed 1 base from V and 4 bases from J, with 13 bases in between. CDR1 is MGHRA and CDR2 is YSYEKL in the germline V gene. The CDR3 protein is CASSQADFPRETQYF. The CDR3, as DNA: TGCGCCAGCAGCCAAGCGGACTTCCCAAGAGAGACCCAGTACTTC.

This chain joins TRBV12-3 or TRBV12-4 and TRBJ2-3; 9 bases align to TRBD1. V shed 5 bases and J 10 bases; nucleotides not matched to a gene: 13. The CDR3 is 15 amino acids. The CDR3 DNA is TGTGCCAGCAGTCCCGGGACAGGGACTTTGATTGCGCAGTATTTT. It translates to CASSPGTGTLIAQYF.

This clonotype was found a few times. The chain carries TRBV7-2 and TRBJ2-1; D is uncertain. This CDR3 spans 12 amino acids. Trimming shortened V by 6 bases and J by 6 bases, and 9 bases separated the two germline ends. Germline-derived CDR1 and CDR2 are SGHTA and FQGNSA. CDR3 nucleotides: TGTGCCAGCAGTCTAGGAAGCAATGAGCAGTTCTTC. Its protein product is CASSLGSNEQFF. Combining the CDR3 with reference TRBV7-2 and TRBJ2-1 gives the whole variable domain GAGVSQSPSNKVTEKGKDVELRCDPISGHTALYWYRQSLGQGLEFLIYFQGNSAPDKSGLPSDRFSAERTGGSVSTLTIQRTQQEDSAVYLCASSLGSNEQFFGPGTRLTVL.

The chain combines TRBV5-4 with TRBJ2-3; tentatively, D is TRBD1 or TRBD2 (5 bases each). The germline V gene has CDR1 SGHNT and CDR2 YYREEE (reference sequence). The V end lost 4 bases, the J end lost 2 bases, and 11 bases lay between the germline ends. This CDR3 region has 14 residues. This chain's CDR3 is CASSPEGYTDTQYF. The CDR3, as DNA: TGTGCCAGCAGCCCCGAGGGGTACACAGATACGCAGTATTTT.

This chain connects TRBV20-1 to TRBJ2-3; 14 bases line up with TRBD2. This CDR3 comprises 19 residues. From germline, CDR1 is DFQATT and CDR2 SNEGSKA (reference sequence). V dropped 7 bases and J dropped 3; count of bases not matched to a gene: 18. CDR3 sequence: CSVRSEGTSGGKGTDTQYF. Here the CDR3 DNA reads TGCAGTGTCAGGTCTGAAGGGACTAGCGGGGGCAAAGGGACAGATACGCAGTATTTT.

This chain joins TRBV7-9 and TRBJ2-7; the match to TRBD2 covers 7 bases. From germline, CDR1 is SEHNR and CDR2 FQNEAQ (reference sequence). The ends lost 5 bases at V and 2 bases at J; junction bases unmatched: 15. This CDR3 has 17 amino acids. The CDR3 DNA sequence: TGTGCCAGCAGCCCGGGGGGAACGGGGGAGCCTACCTACGAGCAGTACTTC. As protein: CASSPGGTGEPTYEQYF.

The rearrangement links TRBV12-3 or TRBV12-4 to TRBJ2-3, with D possibly matching TRBD1 (6 bases). V was cut by 2 bases and J by 4 bases, with 7 bases left in between. The CDR3 is made up of 13 amino acids. CDR3 DNA sequence: TGTGCCAGCAGTTTAACAGGGTCAGATACGCAGTATTTT. Its translation is CASSLTGSDTQYF.